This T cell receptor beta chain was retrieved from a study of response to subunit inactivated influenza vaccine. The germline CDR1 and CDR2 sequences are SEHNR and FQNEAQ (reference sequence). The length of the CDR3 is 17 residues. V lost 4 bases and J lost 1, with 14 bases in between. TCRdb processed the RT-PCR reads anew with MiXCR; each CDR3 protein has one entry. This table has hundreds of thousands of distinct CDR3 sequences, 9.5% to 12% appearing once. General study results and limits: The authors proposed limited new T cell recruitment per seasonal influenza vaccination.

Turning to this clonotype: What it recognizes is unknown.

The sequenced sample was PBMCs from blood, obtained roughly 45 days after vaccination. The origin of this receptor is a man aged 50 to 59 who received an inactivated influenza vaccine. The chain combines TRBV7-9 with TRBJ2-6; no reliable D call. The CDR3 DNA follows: TGTGCCAGCAGCTCGCTAGTCATCGAATCTGGGGCCAACGTCCTGACTTTC. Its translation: CASSSLVIESGANVLTF.